These T cell receptor beta chains were read from a single sample in a study of T-cell memory formation after mild COVID-19. TCRdb redid the calling of the 5' RACE reads with MiXCR, one entry per CDR3 protein. The sample holds a few hundred thousand distinct CDR3 sequences, 15% to 20% seen once. Sequenced input: PBMCs or a T cell subset sorted from them (not recorded which). The receptors were gathered from a man between 18 and 29 years old who had mild COVID-19 (a few samples of this study predate the infection). Cell type and time point are not known. CDR3s include the opening cysteine and the closing phenylalanine or tryptophan. The D gene is left open where the match is weak. Where a row states a size, it is once, few, many or the class of an expanded clone; other rows omit it.

J gene: TRBJ2-5
D gene: -
V gene: TRBV2
clone size: -
CDR3 DNA: TGTGCCACTGCAGTGTACCAAGAGACCCAGTACTTC
CDR3 protein: CATAVYQETQYF

J gene: TRBJ2-5
D gene: -
V gene: TRBV14
clone size: many
CDR3 DNA: TGTGCCAGCAGCCAAAATAGGGAGACCCAGTACTTC
CDR3 protein: CASSQNRETQYF

J gene: TRBJ1-3
D gene: -
V gene: TRBV4-3
clone size: few
CDR3 DNA: TGCGCCAGCAGCCAAGATGTCCTCTCAGGGACTGGAAACACCATATATTTT
CDR3 protein: CASSQDVLSGTGNTIYF

J gene: TRBJ2-1
D gene: -
V gene: TRBV20-1
clone size: few
CDR3 DNA: TGCAGTGCTAGAGCCCTTGACTCCCTAGAGTTCTTC
CDR3 protein: CSARALDSLEFF

J gene: TRBJ2-3
D gene: -
V gene: TRBV9
clone size: few
CDR3 DNA: TGTGCCAGCAACGGACTGGGGATAGCGCAAAGCACAGATACGCAGTATTTT
CDR3 protein: CASNGLGIAQSTDTQYF

J gene: TRBJ1-6
D gene: TRBD1
V gene: TRBV7-8
clone size: -
CDR3 DNA: TGTGCCAGCAGCCCCCCACCGACAGGGATGGGATCACCCCTCCACTTT
CDR3 protein: CASSPPPTGMGSPLHF

J gene: TRBJ1-2
D gene: -
V gene: TRBV7-9
clone size: once
CDR3 DNA: TGTGCCAGCAGCTCGAGGGCGGTCTATGGCTACACCTTC
CDR3 protein: CASSSRAVYGYTF

J gene: TRBJ2-3
D gene: -
V gene: TRBV20-1
clone size: many
CDR3 DNA: TGCAGTGCCCCCCCATTAGGGGGGGCCACAGATACGCAGTATTTT
CDR3 protein: CSAPPLGGATDTQYF

J gene: TRBJ1-2
D gene: -
V gene: TRBV18
clone size: -
CDR3 DNA: TGTGCCAGCTCACGGGCACAGGGACGGGACTATGGCTACACCTTC
CDR3 protein: CASSRAQGRDYGYTF

J gene: TRBJ1-1
D gene: TRBD1
V gene: TRBV7-9
clone size: few
CDR3 DNA: TGTGCCAGCAGCTTAGCGGGGACAGGGTTGTACACTGAAGCTTTCTTT
CDR3 protein: CASSLAGTGLYTEAFF

J gene: TRBJ2-4
D gene: -
V gene: TRBV7-9
clone size: -
CDR3 DNA: TGTGCCAGCAGCGCCCGGGAGACGATAAACATTCAGTACTTC
CDR3 protein: CASSARETINIQYF

J gene: TRBJ2-5
D gene: -
V gene: TRBV6-5
clone size: few
CDR3 DNA: TGTGCCAGCAGTCCGAACGTTATAGAGACCCAGTACTTC
CDR3 protein: CASSPNVIETQYF

J gene: TRBJ2-2
D gene: -
V gene: TRBV24-1
clone size: -
CDR3 DNA: TGTGCCACCAGTGATTCATGGGGAGACACCGGGGAGCTGTTTTTT
CDR3 protein: CATSDSWGDTGELFF

J gene: TRBJ2-7
D gene: -
V gene: TRBV6-6
clone size: many
CDR3 DNA: TGTGCCAGCAGTTACTTTCCTAGCGCGGCATACGAGCAGTACTTC
CDR3 protein: CASSYFPSAAYEQYF

J gene: TRBJ1-2
D gene: TRBD1
V gene: TRBV12-3/TRBV12-4
clone size: few
CDR3 DNA: TGTGCCAGCAGGCTGGGACAGAGAATTAACTATGGCTACACCTTC
CDR3 protein: CASRLGQRINYGYTF

J gene: TRBJ2-1
D gene: TRBD2
V gene: TRBV29-1
clone size: -
CDR3 DNA: TGCAGCCCGAGACTAGCGGGGGCCTCCGGTAATGAGCAGTTCTTC
CDR3 protein: CSPRLAGASGNEQFF

J gene: TRBJ2-3
D gene: -
V gene: TRBV5-1
clone size: -
CDR3 DNA: TGCGCCAGCAGCTCCCGCGGCAGGGTCACAGATACGCAGTATTTT
CDR3 protein: CASSSRGRVTDTQYF

J gene: TRBJ2-1
D gene: -
V gene: TRBV20-1
clone size: -
CDR3 DNA: TGCAGTGCTAGTAAGGGATACAATGAGCAGTTCTTC
CDR3 protein: CSASKGYNEQFF

J gene: TRBJ2-7
D gene: -
V gene: TRBV12-3/TRBV12-4
clone size: -
CDR3 DNA: TGTGCCAGCAGTTTGAGAGGGGCCTCCGCGGCGAAGCAGTACTTC
CDR3 protein: CASSLRGASAAKQYF

J gene: TRBJ2-1
D gene: -
V gene: TRBV4-3
clone size: -
CDR3 DNA: TGCGCCAGCAGCCACCGTGCACCGAAGGGGGTTTTAACGGGGGCATGGGGGTACAATGAGCAGTTCTTC
CDR3 protein: CASSHRAPKGVLTGAWGYNEQFF

J gene: TRBJ2-3
D gene: -
V gene: TRBV12-3/TRBV12-4
clone size: few
CDR3 DNA: TGTGCCAGCAGCCCTTTCGGGACCTATACAGATACGCAGTATTTT
CDR3 protein: CASSPFGTYTDTQYF

J gene: TRBJ2-4
D gene: -
V gene: TRBV20-1
clone size: few
CDR3 DNA: TGCAGTGCTAGAAGCGCCTCGACTGGGGGAAACATTCAGTACTTC
CDR3 protein: CSARSASTGGNIQYF

J gene: TRBJ1-2
D gene: -
V gene: TRBV20-1
clone size: -
CDR3 DNA: TGCAGTGCTAGAGGGGCTAGGGCAGGGGTCTTTTATGGCTACACCTTC
CDR3 protein: CSARGARAGVFYGYTF

J gene: TRBJ1-2
D gene: -
V gene: TRBV29-1
clone size: once
CDR3 DNA: TGCAGCGTTGACCCGGGACAAGTCTATGGCTACACCTTC
CDR3 protein: CSVDPGQVYGYTF

J gene: TRBJ1-4
D gene: TRBD1
V gene: TRBV20-1
clone size: -
CDR3 DNA: TGCAGTGCTATAGCCGCGGACAGGGGGGGAACTAATGAAAAACTGTTTTTT
CDR3 protein: CSAIAADRGGTNEKLFF

J gene: TRBJ2-3
D gene: -
V gene: TRBV10-3
clone size: few
CDR3 DNA: TGTGCCATCAGCCCACAGGGCGATACGCAGTATTTT
CDR3 protein: CAISPQGDTQYF

J gene: TRBJ2-3
D gene: TRBD1
V gene: TRBV5-1
clone size: few
CDR3 DNA: TGCGCCAGCAGCTTCCTCGGGACAGGGTACGATACGCAGTATTTT
CDR3 protein: CASSFLGTGYDTQYF

J gene: TRBJ2-5
D gene: -
V gene: TRBV4-1
clone size: -
CDR3 DNA: TGCGCCAGCAGCCTAACCTGGACTGACAGCCGTGGGACCCAGTACTTC
CDR3 protein: CASSLTWTDSRGTQYF

J gene: TRBJ2-6
D gene: -
V gene: TRBV28
clone size: -
CDR3 DNA: TGTGCCAGCACCTCCGTCAGTGACGCTGGGGCCAACGTCCTGACTTTC
CDR3 protein: CASTSVSDAGANVLTF

J gene: TRBJ2-4
D gene: -
V gene: TRBV5-5
clone size: -
CDR3 DNA: TGTGCCAGCAGCGGGCTAGGGGGTAGGGGATCCAAAAACATTCAGTACTTC
CDR3 protein: CASSGLGGRGSKNIQYF

J gene: TRBJ1-2
D gene: -
V gene: TRBV29-1
clone size: few
CDR3 DNA: TGCAGCGTTGATGTGGGTATCTATGGCTACACCTTC
CDR3 protein: CSVDVGIYGYTF

J gene: TRBJ1-2
D gene: -
V gene: TRBV11-2
clone size: -
CDR3 DNA: TGTGCCAGCAGCTTAGAAGGCCGGGACGGCTATGGCTACACCTTC
CDR3 protein: CASSLEGRDGYGYTF

J gene: TRBJ2-7
D gene: -
V gene: TRBV29-1
clone size: few
CDR3 DNA: TGCAGCGTCGAGTCAATGTACGAGCAGTACTTC
CDR3 protein: CSVESMYEQYF

J gene: TRBJ1-2
D gene: TRBD1
V gene: TRBV12-3/TRBV12-4
clone size: once
CDR3 DNA: TGTGCCAGCAACGCACAGGGGGCAGGGGGCTACACCTTC
CDR3 protein: CASNAQGAGGYTF

J gene: TRBJ1-3
D gene: -
V gene: TRBV7-8
clone size: -
CDR3 DNA: TGTGCCAGCAGCTTAGTTCAGGGAACTGGAAACACCATATATTTT
CDR3 protein: CASSLVQGTGNTIYF

J gene: TRBJ2-4
D gene: -
V gene: TRBV15
clone size: -
CDR3 DNA: TGTGCCACCAGCAGGGACAAGTGGGACATTCAGTACTTC
CDR3 protein: CATSRDKWDIQYF